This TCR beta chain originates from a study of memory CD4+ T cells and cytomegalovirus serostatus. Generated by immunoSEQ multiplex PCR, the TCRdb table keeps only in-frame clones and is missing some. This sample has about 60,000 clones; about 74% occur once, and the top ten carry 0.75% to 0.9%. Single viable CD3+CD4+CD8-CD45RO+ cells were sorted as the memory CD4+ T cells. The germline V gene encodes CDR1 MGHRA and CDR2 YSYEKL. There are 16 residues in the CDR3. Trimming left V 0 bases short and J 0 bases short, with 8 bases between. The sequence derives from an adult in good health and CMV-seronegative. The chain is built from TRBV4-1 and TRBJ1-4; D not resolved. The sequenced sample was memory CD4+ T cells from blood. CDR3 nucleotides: TGCGCCAGCAGCCAAGATATAGGGACAACTAATGAAAAACTGTTTTTT. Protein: CASSQDIGTTNEKLFF.